These T cell receptor beta chains were read from a single sample in a study of cytomegalovirus exposure and HLA in healthy donors. Produced via immunoSEQ multiplex PCR; TCRdb's table is partial and in-frame only. Of 150,000 to 200,000 clones listed, approximately 78% are singletons. Sample: PBMCs. Receptors originate from a male donor in good health and CMV-seronegative. The CDR3 runs from the conserved cysteine through the conserved F or W. The order of the fields is CDR3 protein, CDR3 DNA, clone size, D gene, V gene, J gene. D genes are given only for firm matches. Not all rows give a size; the values are once, few, many and, for expanded clones, a class.

CDR3aa: CASSLPQGATYEQYF; CDR3nt: TGTGCCAGCAGTTTACCCCAGGGGGCAACCTACGAGCAGTACTTC; abundance: .; d_gene: TRBD1; v_gene: TRBV28; j_gene: TRBJ2-7
CDR3aa: CASSLARETQYF; CDR3nt: TGTGCCAGCAGCTTAGCGCGAGAGACCCAGTACTTC; abundance: .; d_gene: .; v_gene: TRBV7-6; j_gene: TRBJ2-5
CDR3aa: CASGLEGTGTTQYF; CDR3nt: TGTGCTAGTGGTTTGGAGGGGACAGGGACGACCCAGTACTTC; abundance: .; d_gene: TRBD1; v_gene: TRBV12-5; j_gene: TRBJ2-5
CDR3aa: CASSPVQGAATEAFF; CDR3nt: TGTGCCAGCTCACCAGTACAGGGGGCGGCCACTGAAGCTTTCTTT; abundance: .; d_gene: TRBD1; v_gene: TRBV18; j_gene: TRBJ1-1
CDR3aa: CASRGTGWNQPQHF; CDR3nt: TGTGCCAGCAGAGGGACAGGGTGGAATCAGCCCCAGCATTTT; abundance: .; d_gene: TRBD1; v_gene: TRBV27; j_gene: TRBJ1-5
CDR3aa: CAWSVGSGDTDTQYF; CDR3nt: TGTGCCTGGAGTGTCGGTAGCGGGGACACAGATACGCAGTATTTT; abundance: .; d_gene: TRBD2; v_gene: TRBV30; j_gene: TRBJ2-3
CDR3aa: CASSIDPRGASGGGSTDTQYF; CDR3nt: TGTGCCAGTAGTATAGACCCCCGCGGGGCTAGCGGGGGGGGTAGCACAGATACGCAGTATTTT; abundance: .; d_gene: TRBD2; v_gene: TRBV19; j_gene: TRBJ2-3
CDR3aa: CASSPLAGGTEAFF; CDR3nt: TGTGCCAGCAGCCCCCTCGCGGGGGGCACTGAAGCTTTCTTT; abundance: .; d_gene: .; v_gene: TRBV7-3; j_gene: TRBJ1-1
CDR3aa: CASSQDRGRGGYTF; CDR3nt: TGTGCCAGCAGCCAAGATCGGGGTCGGGGAGGCTACACCTTC; abundance: .; d_gene: .; v_gene: TRBV4-2; j_gene: TRBJ1-2
CDR3aa: CASSEGQAQPQHF; CDR3nt: TGTGCCAGCAGTGAAGGGCAGGCTCAGCCCCAGCATTTT; abundance: .; d_gene: .; v_gene: TRBV2; j_gene: TRBJ1-5
CDR3aa: CASSYVPDRAHEQYF; CDR3nt: TGTGCCAGCAGTTACGTGCCGGACAGGGCCCACGAGCAGTACTTC; abundance: large; d_gene: TRBD1; v_gene: TRBV6-5; j_gene: TRBJ2-7
CDR3aa: CASSTDRGGRNTEAFF; CDR3nt: TGTGCCAGCAGCACTGACCGCGGGGGGAGGAACACTGAAGCTTTCTTT; abundance: .; d_gene: .; v_gene: TRBV11-2; j_gene: TRBJ1-1
CDR3aa: CASSLNSGVGTEAFF; CDR3nt: TGCGCCAGCAGCTTGAACTCAGGGGTAGGCACTGAAGCTTTCTTT; abundance: .; d_gene: .; v_gene: TRBV5-1; j_gene: TRBJ1-1
CDR3aa: CASSQGQGRGTWSPLHF; CDR3nt: TGCGCCAGCAGCCAGGGACAGGGTCGGGGGACATGGTCACCCCTCCACTTT; abundance: few; d_gene: TRBD1; v_gene: TRBV4-3; j_gene: TRBJ1-6
CDR3aa: CASSWLTSGGNNEQFF; CDR3nt: TGTGCCAGCAGCTGGTTGACTAGCGGGGGAAACAATGAGCAGTTCTTC; abundance: few; d_gene: TRBD2; v_gene: TRBV5-5; j_gene: TRBJ2-1
CDR3aa: CSVRQGSNQPQHF; CDR3nt: TGCAGCGTTCGACAGGGTAGCAATCAGCCCCAGCATTTT; abundance: .; d_gene: TRBD1; v_gene: TRBV29-1; j_gene: TRBJ1-5
CDR3aa: CASSVGSSETDTQYF; CDR3nt: TGTGCCAGCAGCGTAGGGTCTAGCGAGACAGATACGCAGTATTTT; abundance: .; d_gene: .; v_gene: TRBV9; j_gene: TRBJ2-3
CDR3aa: CASSPPSGGTGELFF; CDR3nt: TGTGCCAGCTCACCACCGTCAGGGGGCACCGGGGAGCTGTTTTTT; abundance: .; d_gene: TRBD1; v_gene: TRBV18; j_gene: TRBJ2-2
CDR3aa: CASSLRPGTGAYNEQFF; CDR3nt: TGTGCCAGCAGTTTACGACCCGGGACAGGGGCCTACAATGAGCAGTTCTTC; abundance: .; d_gene: TRBD1; v_gene: TRBV27; j_gene: TRBJ2-1
CDR3aa: CASSSLRTGGTYEQYF; CDR3nt: TGTGCCAGCAGTTCCCTCCGGACAGGGGGAACCTACGAGCAGTACTTC; abundance: .; d_gene: TRBD1; v_gene: TRBV6-5; j_gene: TRBJ2-7
CDR3aa: CASSLDRGGGGPQHF; CDR3nt: TGTGCCAGCAGCCTCGACAGGGGAGGGGGAGGGCCCCAGCATTTT; abundance: .; d_gene: TRBD1; v_gene: TRBV11-2; j_gene: TRBJ1-5
CDR3aa: CAWSERGGETQYF; CDR3nt: TGTGCCTGGAGTGAGCGGGGGGGGGAGACCCAGTACTTC; abundance: .; d_gene: TRBD2; v_gene: TRBV30; j_gene: TRBJ2-5
CDR3aa: CASSLALAGSTDTQYF; CDR3nt: TGCGCCAGCAGCTTGGCACTAGCGGGGAGCACAGATACGCAGTATTTT; abundance: .; d_gene: TRBD2; v_gene: TRBV5-1; j_gene: TRBJ2-3
CDR3aa: CSVQGFSNEKLFF; CDR3nt: TGCAGCGTGCAGGGGTTTAGTAATGAAAAACTGTTTTTT; abundance: .; d_gene: .; v_gene: TRBV29-1; j_gene: TRBJ1-4
CDR3aa: CASSPGGSPWGEKLFF; CDR3nt: TGTGCCAGCAGCCCGGGCGGGTCCCCGTGGGGTGAAAAACTGTTTTTT; abundance: .; d_gene: .; v_gene: TRBV7-6; j_gene: TRBJ1-4
CDR3aa: CASSLEGTGGRGGTQYF; CDR3nt: TGCGCCAGCAGCTTGGAGGGGACAGGGGGCCGCGGTGGGACCCAGTACTTC; abundance: .; d_gene: TRBD1; v_gene: TRBV5-1; j_gene: TRBJ2-5
CDR3aa: CASSQRYPSRGLAGELFF; CDR3nt: TGTGCCAGCAGCCAACGCTACCCAAGCAGGGGGTTGGCCGGGGAGCTGTTTTTT; abundance: .; d_gene: TRBD1; v_gene: TRBV7-9; j_gene: TRBJ2-2
CDR3aa: CASSPTDWTGPGETQYF; CDR3nt: TGTGCCAGCAGCCCCACCGATTGGACAGGTCCCGGGGAGACCCAGTACTTC; abundance: .; d_gene: TRBD1; v_gene: TRBV9; j_gene: TRBJ2-5
CDR3aa: CATSISGRWRDGYTF; CDR3nt: TGTGCCACCAGCATCTCTGGGAGGTGGAGGGATGGCTACACCTTC; abundance: .; d_gene: .; v_gene: TRBV15; j_gene: TRBJ1-2
CDR3aa: CASSLEGATNTGELFF; CDR3nt: TGTGCCAGCAGCTTAGAGGGGGCTACGAACACCGGGGAGCTGTTTTTT; abundance: .; d_gene: TRBD1; v_gene: TRBV7-2; j_gene: TRBJ2-2
CDR3aa: CASSIAGNNEQFF; CDR3nt: TGTGCCAGCAGTATAGCGGGAAACAATGAGCAGTTCTTC; abundance: .; d_gene: TRBD2; v_gene: TRBV6-1; j_gene: TRBJ2-1
CDR3aa: CASSFTDSSYEQYF; CDR3nt: TGTGCCAGCAGCTTCACTGACAGCTCCTACGAGCAGTACTTC; abundance: .; d_gene: .; v_gene: TRBV7-2; j_gene: TRBJ2-7
CDR3aa: CASSYRLGGVTVPYEQYF; CDR3nt: TGTGCCAGCAGTTATAGGTTAGGGGGCGTGACGGTGCCCTACGAGCAGTACTTC; abundance: once; d_gene: TRBD1; v_gene: TRBV27; j_gene: TRBJ2-7
CDR3aa: CASSLAGGANTGELFF; CDR3nt: TGTGCCAGCAGCTTAGCCGGCGGGGCGAACACCGGGGAGCTGTTTTTT; abundance: .; d_gene: .; v_gene: TRBV7-2; j_gene: TRBJ2-2
CDR3aa: CSVPTTGGANTEAFF; CDR3nt: TGCAGCGTCCCTACTACAGGGGGGGCGAACACTGAAGCTTTCTTT; abundance: .; d_gene: TRBD1; v_gene: TRBV29-1; j_gene: TRBJ1-1
CDR3aa: CASSPRGANYGYTF; CDR3nt: TGTGCCAGCTCTCCCAGGGGGGCTAACTATGGCTACACCTTC; abundance: few; d_gene: TRBD1; v_gene: TRBV6-1; j_gene: TRBJ1-2
CDR3aa: CASSEFGGRNYGYPF; CDR3nt: TGTGCCAGCAGTGAATTCGGGGGACGAAACTATGGCTACCCCTTC; abundance: .; d_gene: .; v_gene: TRBV25-1; j_gene: TRBJ1-2